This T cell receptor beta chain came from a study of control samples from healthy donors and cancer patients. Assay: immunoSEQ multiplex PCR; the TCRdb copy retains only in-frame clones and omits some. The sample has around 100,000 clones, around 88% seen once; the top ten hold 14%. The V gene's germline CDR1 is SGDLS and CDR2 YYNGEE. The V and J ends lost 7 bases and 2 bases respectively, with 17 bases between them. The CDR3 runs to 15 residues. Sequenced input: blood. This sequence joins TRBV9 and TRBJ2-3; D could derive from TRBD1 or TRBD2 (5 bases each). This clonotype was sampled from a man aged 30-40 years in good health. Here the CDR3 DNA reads TGTGCCAGCGCTAGAGGGACGCTCGCCACAGATACGCAGTATTTT. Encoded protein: CASARGTLATDTQYF. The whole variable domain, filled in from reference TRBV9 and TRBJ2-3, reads DSGVTQTPKHLITATGQRVTLRCSPRSGDLSVYWYQQSLDQGLQFLIQYYNGEERAKGNILERFSAQQFPDLHSELNLSSLELGDSALYFCASARGTLATDTQYFGPGTRLTVL.